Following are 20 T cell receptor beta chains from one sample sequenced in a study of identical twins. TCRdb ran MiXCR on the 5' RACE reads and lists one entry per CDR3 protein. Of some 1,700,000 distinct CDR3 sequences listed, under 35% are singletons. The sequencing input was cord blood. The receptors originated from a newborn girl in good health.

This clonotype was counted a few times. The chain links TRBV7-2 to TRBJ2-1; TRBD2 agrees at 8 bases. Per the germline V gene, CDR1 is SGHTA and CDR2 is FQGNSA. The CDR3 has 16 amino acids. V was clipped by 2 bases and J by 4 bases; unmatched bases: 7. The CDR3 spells CASSLFSGGVYNEQFF. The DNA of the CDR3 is TGTGCCAGCAGCTTATTCTCGGGGGGGGTTTACAATGAGCAGTTCTTC.

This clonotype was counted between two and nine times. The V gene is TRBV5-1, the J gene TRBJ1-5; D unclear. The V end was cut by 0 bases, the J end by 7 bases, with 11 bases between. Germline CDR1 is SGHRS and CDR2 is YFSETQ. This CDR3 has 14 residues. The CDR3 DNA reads TGCGCCAGCAGCTTGGGTCACTCGGGACAGCCCCAGCATTTT. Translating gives CASSLGHSGQPQHF.

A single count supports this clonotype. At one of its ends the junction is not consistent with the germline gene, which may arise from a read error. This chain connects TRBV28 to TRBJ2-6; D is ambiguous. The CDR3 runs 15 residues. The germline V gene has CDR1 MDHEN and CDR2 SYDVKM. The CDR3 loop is CASSWASSGVNVLTF. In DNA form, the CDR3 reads TGTGCCAGCAGTTGGGCGAGCTCTGGGGTCAACGTCCTGACTTTC.

The CDR3 region is CASSFSSAYNEQFF. In DNA, the CDR3 is TGTGCCAGCAGCTTCTCAAGCGCCTACAATGAGCAGTTCTTC. The chain employs TRBV7-2 and TRBJ2-1; D remains unclear. V gave up 3 bases and J gave up 2 bases, with 8 bases separating them. The CDR3 is 14 amino acids. Germline-derived CDR1 and CDR2 are SGHTA and FQGNSA.

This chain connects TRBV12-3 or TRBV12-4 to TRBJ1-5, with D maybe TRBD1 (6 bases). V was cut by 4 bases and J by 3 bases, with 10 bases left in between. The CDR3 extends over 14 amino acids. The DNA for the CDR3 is TGTGCCAGCAGTTACGGACAGTACAATCAGCCCCAGCATTTT. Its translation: CASSYGQYNQPQHF.

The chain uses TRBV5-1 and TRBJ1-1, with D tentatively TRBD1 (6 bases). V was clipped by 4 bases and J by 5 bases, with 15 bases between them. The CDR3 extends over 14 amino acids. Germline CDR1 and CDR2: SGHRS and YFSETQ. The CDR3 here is CASSEGPQGTEAFF. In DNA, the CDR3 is TGCGCCAGCAGCGAGGGACCCCAGGGGACTGAAGCTTTCTTT.

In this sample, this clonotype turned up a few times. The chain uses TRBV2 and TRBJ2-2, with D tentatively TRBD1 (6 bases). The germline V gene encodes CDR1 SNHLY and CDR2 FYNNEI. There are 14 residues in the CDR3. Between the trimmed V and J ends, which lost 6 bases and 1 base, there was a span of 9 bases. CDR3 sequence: CASRTTGNTGELFF. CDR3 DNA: TGTGCCAGCAGAACGACAGGGAACACCGGGGAGCTGTTTTTT.

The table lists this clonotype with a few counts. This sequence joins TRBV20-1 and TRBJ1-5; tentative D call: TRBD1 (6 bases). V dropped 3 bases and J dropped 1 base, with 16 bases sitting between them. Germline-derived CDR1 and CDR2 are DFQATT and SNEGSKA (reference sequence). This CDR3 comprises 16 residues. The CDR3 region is CSASKTGIESNQPQHF. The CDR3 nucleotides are TGCAGTGCTAGTAAAACAGGGATAGAAAGCAATCAGCCCCAGCATTTT.

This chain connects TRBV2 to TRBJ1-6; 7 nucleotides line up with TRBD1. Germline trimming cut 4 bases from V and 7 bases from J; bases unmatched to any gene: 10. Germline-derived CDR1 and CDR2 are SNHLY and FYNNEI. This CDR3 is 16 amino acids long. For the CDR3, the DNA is TGTGCCAGCAGTGCCGATAAACAGGGGCGGAATTCACCCCTCCACTTT. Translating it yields CASSADKQGRNSPLHF. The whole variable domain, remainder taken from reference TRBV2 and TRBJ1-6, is EPEVTQTPSHQVTQMGQEVILRCVPISNHLYFYWYRQILGQKVEFLVSFYNNEISEKSEIFDDQFSVERPDGSNFTLKIRSTKLEDSAMYFCASSADKQGRNSPLHFGNGTRLTVT.

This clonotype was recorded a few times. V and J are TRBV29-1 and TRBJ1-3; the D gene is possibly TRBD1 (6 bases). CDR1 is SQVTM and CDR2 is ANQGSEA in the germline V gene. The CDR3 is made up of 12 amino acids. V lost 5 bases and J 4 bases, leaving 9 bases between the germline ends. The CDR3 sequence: CSVLDRGNTIYF. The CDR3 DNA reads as TGCAGCGTTCTAGACAGGGGAAACACCATATATTTT. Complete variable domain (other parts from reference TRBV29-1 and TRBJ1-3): SAVISQKPSRDICQRGTSLTIQCQVDSQVTMMFWYRQQPGQSLTLIATANQGSEATYESGFVIDKFPISRPNLTFSTLTVSNMSPEDSSIYLCSVLDRGNTIYFGEGSWLTVV.

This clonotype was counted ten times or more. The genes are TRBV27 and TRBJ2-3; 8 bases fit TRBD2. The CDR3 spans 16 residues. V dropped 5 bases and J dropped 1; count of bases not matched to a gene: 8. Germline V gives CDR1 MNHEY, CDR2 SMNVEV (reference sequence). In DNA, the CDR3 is TGTGCCAGCAGTGTCACCGGGACTAGAGGCACAGATACGCAGTATTTT. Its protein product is CASSVTGTRGTDTQYF.

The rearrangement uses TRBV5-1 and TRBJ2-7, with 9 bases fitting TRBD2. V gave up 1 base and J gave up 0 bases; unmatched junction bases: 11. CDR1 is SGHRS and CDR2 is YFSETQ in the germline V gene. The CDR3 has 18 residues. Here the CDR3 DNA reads TGCGCCAGCAGCTTGCCCCCGTTAGCGGGGGCCCTCTCCTACGAGCAGTACTTC. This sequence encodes CASSLPPLAGALSYEQYF.

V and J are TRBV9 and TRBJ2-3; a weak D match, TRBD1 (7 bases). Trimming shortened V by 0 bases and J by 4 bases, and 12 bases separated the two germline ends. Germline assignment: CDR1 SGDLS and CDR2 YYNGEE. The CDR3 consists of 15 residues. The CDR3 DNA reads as TGTGCCAGCAGCGTAGGAGACAGGGAGGCAGATACGCAGTATTTT. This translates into CASSVGDREADTQYF. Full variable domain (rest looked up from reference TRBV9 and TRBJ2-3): DSGVTQTPKHLITATGQRVTLRCSPRSGDLSVYWYQQSLDQGLQFLIQYYNGEERAKGNILERFSAQQFPDLHSELNLSSLELGDSALYFCASSVGDREADTQYFGPGTRLTVL.

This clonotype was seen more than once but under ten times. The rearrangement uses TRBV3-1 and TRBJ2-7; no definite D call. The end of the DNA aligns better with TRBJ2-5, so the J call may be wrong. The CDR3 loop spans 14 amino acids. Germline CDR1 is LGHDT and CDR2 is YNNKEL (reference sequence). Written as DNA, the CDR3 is TGTGCCAGCAGCCATAGGAGCAGTCCGGAGACCCAGTACTTC. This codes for CASSHRSSPETQYF.

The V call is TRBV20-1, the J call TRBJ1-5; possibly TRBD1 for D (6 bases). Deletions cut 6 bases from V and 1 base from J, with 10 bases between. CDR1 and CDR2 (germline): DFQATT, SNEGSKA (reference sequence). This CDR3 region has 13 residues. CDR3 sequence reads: CSALGQSNQPQHF. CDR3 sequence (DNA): TGCAGTGCGCTTGGACAGAGCAATCAGCCCCAGCATTTT.

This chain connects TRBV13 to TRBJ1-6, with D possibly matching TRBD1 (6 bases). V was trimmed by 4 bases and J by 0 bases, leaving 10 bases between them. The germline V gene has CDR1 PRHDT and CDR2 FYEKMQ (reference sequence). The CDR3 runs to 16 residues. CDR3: CASSSKDSSYNSPLHF. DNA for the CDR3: TGTGCCAGCAGCTCAAAGGACAGCTCCTATAATTCACCCCTCCACTTT.

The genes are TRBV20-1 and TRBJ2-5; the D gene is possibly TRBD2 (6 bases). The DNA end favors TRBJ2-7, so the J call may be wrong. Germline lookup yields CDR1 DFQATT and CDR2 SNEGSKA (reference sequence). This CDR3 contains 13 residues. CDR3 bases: TGCAGTGCTAGAGGCGGGGCGGGCTACGAGCAGTACTTC. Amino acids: CSARGGAGYEQYF.

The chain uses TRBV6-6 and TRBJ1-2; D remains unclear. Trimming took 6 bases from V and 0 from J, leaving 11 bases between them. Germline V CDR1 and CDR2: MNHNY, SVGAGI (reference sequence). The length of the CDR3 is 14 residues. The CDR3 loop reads CASSPPPTNYGYTF. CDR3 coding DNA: TGTGCCAGCAGCCCCCCTCCTACTAACTATGGCTACACCTTC.

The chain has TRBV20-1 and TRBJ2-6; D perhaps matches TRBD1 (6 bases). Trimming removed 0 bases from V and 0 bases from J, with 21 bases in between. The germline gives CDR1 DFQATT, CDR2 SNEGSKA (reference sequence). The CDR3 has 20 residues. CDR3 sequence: CSARDLPTGLIRSGANVLTF. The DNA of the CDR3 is TGCAGTGCTAGAGATCTTCCTACAGGGCTTATCCGCTCTGGGGCCAACGTCCTGACTTTC.

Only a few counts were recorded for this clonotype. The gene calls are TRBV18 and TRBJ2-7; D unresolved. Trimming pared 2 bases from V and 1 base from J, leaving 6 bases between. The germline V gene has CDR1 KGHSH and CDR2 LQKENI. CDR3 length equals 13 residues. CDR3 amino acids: CASSPNPSYEQYF. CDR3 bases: TGTGCCAGCTCACCAAACCCGTCCTACGAGCAGTACTTC.